This is a list of T cell receptor beta chains from one sample in a study of blood T cell repertoires in COVID-19. Assay: immunoSEQ multiplex PCR; the TCRdb copy retains only in-frame clones and omits some. Of a few hundred thousand clones in the sample, under 90% were seen once. The sample was peripheral blood. These receptors were obtained from a woman in her 30s with COVID-19, enrolled during active disease. Each CDR3 is given with its conserved first and last residue. The D gene is left open where the match is weak. Rows may omit the clone size; those that give it use once, few, many or a size class.

J	D	V	size	DNA	CDR3
TRBJ2-3	.	TRBV12-5	.	TGTGCTAGTGGTTTGAAGAGGGCAGATACGCAGTATTTT	CASGLKRADTQYF
TRBJ2-3	TRBD2	TRBV3-1/TRBV3-2	.	TGTGCCAGCAGCCAACTGCCAGGGACTAGCGGGGGGGGGATGGATACGCAGTATTTT	CASSQLPGTSGGGMDTQYF
TRBJ1-1	TRBD1	TRBV18	.	TGTGCCAGCTCAGGACAGGGGCTTTCGTCTGAAGCTTTCTTT	CASSGQGLSSEAFF
TRBJ2-1	TRBD2	TRBV10-3	.	TGTGCCATCAGTCCCACTAGCGGGGGGCCTCATGAGCAGTTCTTC	CAISPTSGGPHEQFF
TRBJ2-2	.	TRBV2	.	TGTGCCAGCAGTCGTATAGGGGAGCTGTTTTTT	CASSRIGELFF
TRBJ1-5	.	TRBV6-4	.	TGTGCCAGCAGTGACTCTACAGAGAGTATCATTCAGCCCCAGCATTTT	CASSDSTESIIQPQHF
TRBJ1-5	.	TRBV12-3/TRBV12-4	.	TGTGCCAGCAGTTTCGACATTCAGCCCCAGCATTTT	CASSFDIQPQHF
TRBJ2-5	.	TRBV7-9	.	TGTGCCAGCAGCCCTGCCGGGACACCGAGCGGGACCCAGTACTTC	CASSPAGTPSGTQYF
TRBJ1-2	.	TRBV5-1	.	TGCGCCAGCAGGGTCGGGAACTATGGCTACACCTTC	CASRVGNYGYTF
TRBJ1-2	.	TRBV29-1	.	TGCAGCGTTGAAGAACTGGGCCCTGGCTACACCTTC	CSVEELGPGYTF
TRBJ1-5	.	TRBV11-3	.	TGTGCCAGCAGCTTAGGGGCTACCAATCAGCCCCAGCATTTT	CASSLGATNQPQHF
TRBJ1-2	.	TRBV6-6	.	TGTGCCAGCAGTTACGAGCCCCTTGGCTACACCTTC	CASSYEPLGYTF
TRBJ1-2	TRBD1	TRBV28	.	TGTGCCAGCAGTCCATCGTTGACAGGGAGAGGCAACTATGGCTACACCTTC	CASSPSLTGRGNYGYTF
TRBJ1-6	.	TRBV15	.	TGTGCCACCAGCAGAGAACCCCAGGGGAATTCACCCCTCCACTTT	CATSREPQGNSPLHF
TRBJ2-3	TRBD2	TRBV19	.	TGTGCCAGTAGTCCGTTGCTACCGGGACTAGGAGGAACAGATACGCAGTATTTT	CASSPLLPGLGGTDTQYF
TRBJ2-7	.	TRBV2	.	TGTGCCAGCTCCCTCTACGAGCAGTACTTC	CASSLYEQYF
TRBJ2-1	.	TRBV11-2	.	TGTGCCAGCAGCTTCCTAAACATCAGGGAGCAGTTCTTC	CASSFLNIREQFF
TRBJ1-3	TRBD1	TRBV19	.	TGTGCCAGTAGTGCGTTCTCAGGGGGCCCTGGAAACACCATATATTTT	CASSAFSGGPGNTIYF
TRBJ1-2	.	TRBV27	.	TGTGCCAGCGCGGGCAGTAACTATGGCTACACCTTC	CASAGSNYGYTF
TRBJ1-4	.	TRBV6-5	once	TGTGCCAGCAGTTACCCCGAAACAGAAAAACTGTTTTTT	CASSYPETEKLFF
TRBJ1-1	.	TRBV27	.	TGTGCCAGCAGTTTCAGAGGGTCCCTCCTCCAGGCTGAAGCTTTCTTT	CASSFRGSLLQAEAFF
TRBJ2-2	TRBD2	TRBV30	.	TGTGCCTGGAGTGGACTAGCGGGGGTGAGCACCGGGGAGCTGTTTTTT	CAWSGLAGVSTGELFF
TRBJ1-6	TRBD1	TRBV11-2	.	TGTGCCAGCAGGAGACCCGGGACAGCTTATTCACCCCTCCACTTT	CASRRPGTAYSPLHF
TRBJ2-5	TRBD1	TRBV5-4	.	TGTGCCAGCAGCTCCCCAAAGGGGACAGGGGTCCAAGAGACCCAGTACTTC	CASSSPKGTGVQETQYF
TRBJ1-4	.	TRBV11-2	.	TGTGCCAGCAGTTGGACCGGAGGGGCTAATGAAAAACTGTTTTTT	CASSWTGGANEKLFF
TRBJ1-1	.	TRBV6-4	.	TGTGCCAGCAGAGTCCAAATCCGTGGGGCGGCTTTCTTT	CASRVQIRGAAFF
TRBJ1-1	.	TRBV5-4	.	TGTGCCAGCAGCCCCCTGTTGGGGGGTCCCGGAAAGGACACTGAAGCTTTCTTT	CASSPLLGGPGKDTEAFF
TRBJ2-7	TRBD2	TRBV5-1	.	TGCGCCAGCAGCCCGGGACTAGCGGGGCCGCAGTACTTC	CASSPGLAGPQYF
TRBJ2-6	TRBD1	TRBV5-1	.	TGCGCCAGCAGCCCCCCTTCAGGGGGTCTTTGGGCCAACGTCCTGACTTTC	CASSPPSGGLWANVLTF
TRBJ2-5	.	TRBV2	once	TGTGCCAGCAGTGACAGGGTAGGAGGGGCGGAGACCCAGTACTTC	CASSDRVGGAETQYF
TRBJ1-2	.	TRBV27	few	TGTGCCAGCAGTCCCTACGGGACAACTGCGGGTGGCTACACCTTC	CASSPYGTTAGGYTF
TRBJ1-2	.	TRBV5-4	.	TGTGCCAGCAGCTCCCTCCGGGACTTGGGGAATGGCTACACCTTC	CASSSLRDLGNGYTF
TRBJ2-1	.	TRBV9	.	TGTGCCAGCAGCGACAGCTCCTACAATGAGCAGTTCTTC	CASSDSSYNEQFF
TRBJ2-2	TRBD1	TRBV9	once	TGTGCCAGCAGCGTAGGAATGGGACAGGGTGTCACCGGGGAGCTGTTTTTT	CASSVGMGQGVTGELFF
TRBJ2-3	TRBD1	TRBV18	few	TGTGCCAGCTCACCCCCAGGACAGGCAGATACGCAGTATTTT	CASSPPGQADTQYF
TRBJ1-6	TRBD1	TRBV2	.	TGTGCCAGCAGTGTCGGGCAGGGGGAAGCGGCCCTCCACTTT	CASSVGQGEAALHF
TRBJ1-2	TRBD1	TRBV7-9	.	TGTGCCAGCAGCTTGAACCAGGGGGTGGATGGCTACACCTTC	CASSLNQGVDGYTF
TRBJ2-3	.	TRBV20-1	.	TGCAGTGCTAGTGGGAGGGGGCGAGCTACGCAGTATTTT	CSASGRGRATQYF
TRBJ1-3	.	TRBV9	.	TGTGCCAGCAGCGTAATGGGGGGGAGCTCTGGAAACACCATATATTTT	CASSVMGGSSGNTIYF
TRBJ1-1	.	TRBV30	.	TGTGCCTGGAGTATTGGGAGACAGGTGAACACTGAAGCTTTCTTT	CAWSIGRQVNTEAFF
TRBJ1-2	.	TRBV23-1	.	TGCGCCAGCAGTCAATCGCCCCTAGTTGGGGGGTATGGCTACACCTTC	CASSQSPLVGGYGYTF
TRBJ2-1	TRBD2	TRBV9	.	TGTGCCAGCAGCCCCACTCTAGCGGGGGCCTACAATGAGCAGTTCTTC	CASSPTLAGAYNEQFF
TRBJ2-1	TRBD2	TRBV4-1	.	TGCGCCAGCAGCCAGACGGGACTAGCAAACAATGAGCAGTTCTTC	CASSQTGLANNEQFF
TRBJ1-2	.	TRBV4-2	few	TGTGCCAGCAGCCAAGATTCGGGGATAGGGTACACCTTC	CASSQDSGIGYTF
TRBJ1-4	.	TRBV7-9	.	TGTGCCAGCAGCTTCTCAGGGTCGGGTGAAAAACTGTTTTTT	CASSFSGSGEKLFF
TRBJ2-3	.	TRBV6-5	few	TGTGCCAGCAGTTATGGGGCCTGGCCTTCAGATACGCAGTATTTT	CASSYGAWPSDTQYF
TRBJ2-7	TRBD2	TRBV28	.	TGTGCCAGCAGTTCTAGCGGGGGGGGTGAGCAGTACTTC	CASSSSGGGEQYF
TRBJ1-1	.	TRBV4-3	.	TGCGCCAGCAGCCAAGATTGGAGGGTTTGGACTGAAGCTTTCTTT	CASSQDWRVWTEAFF
TRBJ1-6	TRBD1	TRBV27	few	TGTGCCAGCAGTTTATATGGGACAGGGGTTTCACCCCTCCACTTT	CASSLYGTGVSPLHF
TRBJ2-7	.	TRBV3-1/TRBV3-2	.	TGTGCCAGCAGCCAAGATCGCCCCGGCGAGCAGTACTTC	CASSQDRPGEQYF
TRBJ1-6	.	TRBV11-3	.	TGTGCCAGCACCACGAGGTCCGGGAATTCACCCCTCCACTTT	CASTTRSGNSPLHF
TRBJ2-1	.	TRBV7-8	once	TGTGCCAGCAGCTTAAGGGGTCTTCCGGGCCCCTCCTACAATGAGCAGTTCTTC	CASSLRGLPGPSYNEQFF
TRBJ1-1	.	TRBV29-1	.	TGCAGCGTTGCCTTGGCGGGGGGGAACACTGAAGCTTTCTTT	CSVALAGGNTEAFF
TRBJ1-4	.	TRBV27	.	TGTGCCAACCGGACCCAGGGCTTTGCGGAAAAACTGTTTTTT	CANRTQGFAEKLFF